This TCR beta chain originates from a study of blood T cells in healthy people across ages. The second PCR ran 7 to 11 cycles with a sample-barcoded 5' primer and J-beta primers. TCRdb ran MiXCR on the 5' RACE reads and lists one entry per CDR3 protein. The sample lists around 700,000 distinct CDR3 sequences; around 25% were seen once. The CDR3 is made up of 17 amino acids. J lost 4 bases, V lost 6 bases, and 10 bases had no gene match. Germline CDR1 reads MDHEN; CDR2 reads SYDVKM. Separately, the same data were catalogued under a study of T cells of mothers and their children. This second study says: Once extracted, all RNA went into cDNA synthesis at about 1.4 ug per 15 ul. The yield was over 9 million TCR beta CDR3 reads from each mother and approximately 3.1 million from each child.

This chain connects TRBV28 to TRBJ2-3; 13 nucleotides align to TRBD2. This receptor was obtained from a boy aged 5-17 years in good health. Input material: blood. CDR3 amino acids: CASRPGLAGDQPDTQYF. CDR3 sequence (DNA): TGTGCCAGCAGACCTGGACTAGCGGGAGATCAACCAGATACGCAGTATTTT.